This T cell receptor (beta chain) was identified in a study of T cell responses to AZD1222 COVID-19 vaccine. Overall study findings and caveats: Repertoires were collected only later (after the peak T cell response had occurred).

Germline CDR1 reads LGHDT; CDR2 reads YNNKEL (reference sequence). The CDR3 is 14 amino acids. The V end was cut by 1 base, the J end by 4 bases, with 10 bases between. Generated by immunoSEQ multiplex PCR, the TCRdb table keeps only in-frame clones and is missing some. The data show around 130,000 clones, roughly 93% seen once. Notes on this clone: The antigen is undetermined.

The receptor was derived from an adult in good health. The sample in question was peripheral blood, obtained on day 0 of AZD1222 vaccination. The chain recombines TRBV3-1 (or the pseudogene TRBV3-2) with TRBJ1-2; D remains unclear. The CDR3, as DNA: TGTGCCAGCAGCCAAGTGCCACAGTTCTATGGCTACACCTTC. This codes for CASSQVPQFYGYTF.